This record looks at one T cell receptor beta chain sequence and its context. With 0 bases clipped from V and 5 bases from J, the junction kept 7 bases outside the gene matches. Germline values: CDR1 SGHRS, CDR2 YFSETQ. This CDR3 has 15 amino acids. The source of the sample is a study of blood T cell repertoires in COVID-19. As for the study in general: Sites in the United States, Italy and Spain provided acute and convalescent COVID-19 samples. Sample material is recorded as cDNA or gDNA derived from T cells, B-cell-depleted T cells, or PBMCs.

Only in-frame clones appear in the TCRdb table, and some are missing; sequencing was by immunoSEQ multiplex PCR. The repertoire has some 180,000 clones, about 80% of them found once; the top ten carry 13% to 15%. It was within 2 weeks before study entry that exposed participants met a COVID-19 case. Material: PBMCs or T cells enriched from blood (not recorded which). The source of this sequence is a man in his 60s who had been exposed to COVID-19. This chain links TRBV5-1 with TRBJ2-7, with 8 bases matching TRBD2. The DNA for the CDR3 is TGCGCCAGCAGCTTGGCATCGAGCGGGAGCCACGAGCAGTACTTC. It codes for CASSLASSGSHEQYF.